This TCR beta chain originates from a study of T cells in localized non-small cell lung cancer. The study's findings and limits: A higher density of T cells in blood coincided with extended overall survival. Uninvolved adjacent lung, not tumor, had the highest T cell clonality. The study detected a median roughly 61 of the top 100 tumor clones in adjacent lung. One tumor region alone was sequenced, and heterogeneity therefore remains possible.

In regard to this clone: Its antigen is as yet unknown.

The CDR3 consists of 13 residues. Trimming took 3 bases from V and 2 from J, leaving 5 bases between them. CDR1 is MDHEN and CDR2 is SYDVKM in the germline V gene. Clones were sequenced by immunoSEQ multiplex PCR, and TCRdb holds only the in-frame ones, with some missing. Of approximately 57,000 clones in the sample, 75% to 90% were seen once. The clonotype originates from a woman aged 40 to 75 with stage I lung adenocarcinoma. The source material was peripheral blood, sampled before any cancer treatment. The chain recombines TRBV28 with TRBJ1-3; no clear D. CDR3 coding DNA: TGTGCCAGCAGTTTGTTGGCTGGAAACACCATATATTTT. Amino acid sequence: CASSLLAGNTIYF.